The 9 T cell receptor beta chains below were found in one sample sequenced in a study of CD8+ T cells in alopecia areata. Reverse transcription of extracted RNA yielded cDNA, which provided the sequencing template. Assay: immunoSEQ multiplex PCR; the TCRdb copy retains only in-frame clones and omits some. Found here are roughly 210,000 clones, roughly 40% of them singletons; the top ten hold about 2.4%. Treatment noted: oral pan-JAK inhibitor, 5-10 mg twice daily. Sequenced here: CD4+ T cells sorted from blood, sampled at approximately week 36, from a patient treated with tofacitinib. All receptors derive from a human donor with alopecia areata.

Only a few counts were recorded for this clone. The chain joins TRBV2 to TRBJ2-3; the D gene is possibly TRBD1 (5 bases). CDR1 is SNHLY, CDR2 FYNNEI, per germline. V was clipped by 0 bases and J by 4 bases, with 11 bases between them. CDR3 length equals 15 residues. The CDR3 loop is CASSEASGNADTQYF. The CDR3 nucleotides read TGTGCCAGCAGTGAAGCGTCAGGGAATGCAGATACGCAGTATTTT.

This clone was picked up a small number of times. The V gene is TRBV10-3, the J gene TRBJ2-7; D is undetermined. The germline V and J ends were trimmed by 0 bases and 2 bases, with 8 bases remaining between them. This CDR3 comprises 14 residues. The germline CDR1 and CDR2 sequences are ENHRY and SYGVKD. Here the CDR3 DNA reads TGTGCCATCAGTGAGTCGATCCGGGCCTACGAGCAGTACTTC. Translated, it gives CAISESIRAYEQYF.

J is TRBJ2-6 and V is TRBV5-1; tentative D call: TRBD2 (5 bases). V was clipped by 2 bases and J by 2 bases, with 11 bases between them. Germline values: CDR1 SGHRS, CDR2 YFSETQ. The CDR3 spans 16 residues. CDR3 loop: CASSLDTGTGANVLTF. The CDR3 DNA sequence: TGCGCCAGCAGCTTAGATACGGGAACTGGGGCCAACGTCCTGACTTTC.

This rearrangement joins TRBV6-1 to TRBJ2-5; D unclear. Germline CDR1 MNHNS, CDR2 SASEGT. V was trimmed by 8 bases and J by 3 bases, leaving 7 bases between them. The CDR3 is 11 residues long. DNA for the CDR3: TGTGCCAGCGGGAACGAAGAGACCCAGTACTTC. It yields the protein CASGNEETQYF.

Comments on this clone: Other nucleotide sequences in the sample specify the same CDR3. The chain couples TRBV15 to TRBJ2-3; a possible D gene is TRBD1 (6 bases). The germline V and J ends were trimmed by 1 base and 0 bases, with 8 bases remaining between them. This CDR3 has 15 amino acids. Germline V gene lookup returns CDR1 LNHNV and CDR2 YYDKDF (reference sequence). This chain's CDR3 is CATSRAGTSTDTQYF. CDR3 sequence (DNA): TGTGCCACCAGCAGAGCAGGGACAAGCACAGATACGCAGTATTTT.

The V call is TRBV29-1, the J call TRBJ1-2, with D perhaps matching TRBD1 (6 bases). CDR1 is SQVTM and CDR2 is ANQGSEA in the germline V gene. The CDR3 spans 12 residues. Trimming left V 2 bases short and J 4 bases short, with 8 bases between. The CDR3 DNA reads TGCAGCGTTGAACAGGGGCGCTATGGCTACACCTTC. Protein product: CSVEQGRYGYTF.

The rearrangement joins TRBV29-1 to TRBJ1-2; 12 bases are a match to TRBD1. Trimming cost V 7 bases and J 14 bases; bases outside gene matches: 11. Germline CDR1 is SQVTM and CDR2 is ANQGSEA. CDR3 length: 12 amino acids. The CDR3 here is CSASPGQGASTF. CDR3 DNA: TGCAGCGCCAGTCCGGGACAGGGGGCGTCGACCTTC.

The V and J genes are TRBV29-1 and TRBJ1-1, with D hard to call. The CDR3 is 13 amino acids. Germline assignment: CDR1 SQVTM and CDR2 ANQGSEA. V was trimmed by 4 bases and J by 2 bases, leaving 11 bases between them. CDR3 in DNA: TGCAGCGTTGGAGAGGGAGGCAACACTGAAGCTTTCTTT. Translation gives CSVGEGGNTEAFF.

The chain uses TRBV5-1 and TRBJ2-2; TRBD1 matches 9 bases. CDR1 is SGHRS, CDR2 YFSETQ, per germline. The CDR3 spans 15 residues. Trimming took 3 bases from V and 6 from J; bases not matched to a gene: 6. This chain's CDR3 is CASSSNRGLAGELFF. The CDR3 DNA is TGCGCCAGCAGCTCAAACAGGGGGCTGGCCGGGGAGCTGTTTTTT.